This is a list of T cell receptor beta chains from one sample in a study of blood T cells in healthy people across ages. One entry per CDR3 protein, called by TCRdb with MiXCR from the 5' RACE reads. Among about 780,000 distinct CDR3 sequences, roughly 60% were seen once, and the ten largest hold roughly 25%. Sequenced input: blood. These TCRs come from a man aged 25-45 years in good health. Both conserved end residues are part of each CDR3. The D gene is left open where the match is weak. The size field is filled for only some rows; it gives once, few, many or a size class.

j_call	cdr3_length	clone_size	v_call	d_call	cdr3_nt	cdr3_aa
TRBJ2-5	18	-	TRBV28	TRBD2	TGTGCCAGCAGTTCCCCGGGGACTAGTGGTACCGCCGCCCAGACCCAGTACTTC	CASSSPGTSGTAAQTQYF
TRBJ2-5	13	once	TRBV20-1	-	TGCAGTGCAACAGAGGGGTTCCAAGAGACCCAGTACTTC	CSATEGFQETQYF
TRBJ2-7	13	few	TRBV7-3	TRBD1	TGTGCCAGCAGCGAAAGGGACAGCTACGAGCAGTACTTC	CASSERDSYEQYF
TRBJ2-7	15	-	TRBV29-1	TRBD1	TGCAGCGTTGAAGATCGGGACAGCAGCTCCTACGAGCAGTACTTC	CSVEDRDSSSYEQYF
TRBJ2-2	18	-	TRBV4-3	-	TGCGCCAGCAGCCAAGTCGGGGTGTGGGGGGGCCTCCCCGGGGAGCTGTTTTTT	CASSQVGVWGGLPGELFF
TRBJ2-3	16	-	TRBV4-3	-	TGCGCCAGCAGCCAACTCGTAGGGAGACCCACAGATACGCAGTATTTT	CASSQLVGRPTDTQYF
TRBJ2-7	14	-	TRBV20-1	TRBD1	TGCAGTGCTCGGTGGGACAGGGTCTTCTACGAGCAGTACTTC	CSARWDRVFYEQYF
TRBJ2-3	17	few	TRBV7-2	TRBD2	TGTGCCAGCAGCCGGACTAGCGGGGGGGCTAGCACAGATACGCAGTATTTT	CASSRTSGGASTDTQYF
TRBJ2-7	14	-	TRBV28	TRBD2	TGTGCCAGCAGGCCGGGACTAGCGGGGGTCGCGCAGTACTTC	CASRPGLAGVAQYF
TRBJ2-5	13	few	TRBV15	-	TGTGCCACCAGCAGAGATTTGGGGTCGGGGCAGTACTTC	CATSRDLGSGQYF
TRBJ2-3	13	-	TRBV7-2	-	TGTGCCAGCAGCTCGCTCGAAAGGGATACGCAGTATTTT	CASSSLERDTQYF
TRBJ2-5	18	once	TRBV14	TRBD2	TGTGCCAGCAGCCAAGCGGCCGGCGGGGGGAGTCTCTACAATGAGCAGTACTTC	CASSQAAGGGSLYNEQYF
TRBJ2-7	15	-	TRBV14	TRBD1	TGTGCCAGCAGCCGAGCCGGGACAGGCCTCTACGAGCAGTACTTC	CASSRAGTGLYEQYF
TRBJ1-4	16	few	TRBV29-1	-	TGCAGCGTTGAAGACTTGGACGGTGGAAGTGGAGAAAAACTGTTTTTT	CSVEDLDGGSGEKLFF
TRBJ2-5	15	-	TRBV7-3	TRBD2	TGTGCCAGCAGCCCTTTTAGCGGGGAGTATGAGACCCAGTACTTC	CASSPFSGEYETQYF
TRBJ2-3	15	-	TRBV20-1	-	TGCAGTGCTGACACAGGCCGGACGATCACAGATACGCAGTATTTT	CSADTGRTITDTQYF
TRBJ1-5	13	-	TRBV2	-	TGTGCCAGCAGTGAGTCTCGGTATCAGCCCCAGCATTTT	CASSESRYQPQHF
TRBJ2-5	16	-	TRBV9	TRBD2	TGTGCCAGCAGCGTCACTAGCGGGGGTTTACAAGAGACCCAGTACTTC	CASSVTSGGLQETQYF
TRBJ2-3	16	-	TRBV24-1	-	TGTGCCACCAGTGATCCACAGGGAACTAGCACAGATACGCAGTATTTT	CATSDPQGTSTDTQYF
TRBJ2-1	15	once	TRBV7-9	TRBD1	TGTGCGTGCACCCCGGGACAGGTATCCTACAATGAGCAGTTCTTC	CACTPGQVSYNEQFF
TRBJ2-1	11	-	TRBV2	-	TGTGCCAGCAGCAAGGGTGGGGAGCAGTTCTTC	CASSKGGEQFF
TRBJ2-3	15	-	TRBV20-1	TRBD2	TGCAGTGCCGAACTAGCGGGGGGTCCCACAGATACGCAGTATTTT	CSAELAGGPTDTQYF
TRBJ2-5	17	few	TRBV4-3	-	TGCGCCAGCAGCCAAGATTGGGCTAGCGCAGGGCAAGAGACCCAGTACTTC	CASSQDWASAGQETQYF
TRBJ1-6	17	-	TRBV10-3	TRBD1	TGTGCCATCTCCGGGACAGGGGGTCCTACCTATAATTCACCCCTCCACTTT	CAISGTGGPTYNSPLHF
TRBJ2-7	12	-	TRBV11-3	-	TGTGCCAGCAGCGCAGAGATGGGTGAGCAGTACTTC	CASSAEMGEQYF
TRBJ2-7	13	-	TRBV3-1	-	TGTACCAGCAGCCAAGGAAGTCGCATCGAGCAGTACTTC	CTSSQGSRIEQYF
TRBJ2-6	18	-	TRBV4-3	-	TGCGCCAGCAGCCCTTCCCCGCGACAGCAGTCTGGGGCCAACGTCCTGACTTTC	CASSPSPRQQSGANVLTF
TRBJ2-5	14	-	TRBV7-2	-	TGTGCCAGCAGCTTAGGGCAGAACGGAGAGGCCCAGTACTTC	CASSLGQNGEAQYF
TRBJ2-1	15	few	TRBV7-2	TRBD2	TGTGCCAGCAGCGTAAGCGGGGGCTCCTACAATGAGCAGTTCTTC	CASSVSGGSYNEQFF
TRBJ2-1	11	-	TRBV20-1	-	TGCAGTGCTCTGGACATCTACGAGCAGTTCTTC	CSALDIYEQFF
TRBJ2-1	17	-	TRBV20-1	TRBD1	TGCAGTGCTCGAAAACAGGGGGGTGGCACGAGGGACAATGAGCAGTTCTTC	CSARKQGGGTRDNEQFF
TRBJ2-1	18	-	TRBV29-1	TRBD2	TGCAGCGCTAGAACCGGAGCGGGAGGGCCAGGGAACGTGAATGAGCAGTTCTTC	CSARTGAGGPGNVNEQFF
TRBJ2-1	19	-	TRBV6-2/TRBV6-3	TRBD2	TGTGCCAGCAGTTACACCCCCCGACTACTAGCGGGGAAGAACAATGAGCAGTTCTTC	CASSYTPRLLAGKNNEQFF
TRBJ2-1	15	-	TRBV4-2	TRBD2	TGTGCCAGCAGCCAAGATGGCGGGGGGGCCGGTGAGCAGTTCTTC	CASSQDGGGAGEQFF
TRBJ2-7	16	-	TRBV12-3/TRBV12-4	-	TGTGCCAGCAGCAATCCCGGGGGGACAGCGACCTACGAGCAGTACTTC	CASSNPGGTATYEQYF